This passage covers 20 T cell receptor beta chains from one sample sequenced in a study of regulatory and conventional T cells in RAG deficiency. Sequencing used immunoSEQ multiplex PCR; TCRdb keeps in-frame clones, though not all of them. The sample shows around 37,000 clones, over 75% of them seen only once. Separately, the same data were catalogued under a study of regulatory T cells. That source adds: Primers: 52 TRBV forward and 13 TRBJ reverse.

Sequences were obtained from CD8+ T cells sorted from blood. The receptors originated from a human donor in good health.

This rearrangement joins TRBV4-1 to TRBJ1-2; 9 positions match TRBD1. The germline V gene encodes CDR1 MGHRA and CDR2 YSYEKL. The CDR3 consists of 14 residues. The V gene end was trimmed by 6 bases and the J gene end by 2 bases; junction bases not matched to a gene: 4. Written as DNA, the CDR3 is TGCGCCAGCAGTCTTGGGACAGGGAACTATGGCTACACCTTC. It codes for CASSLGTGNYGYTF.

This chain uses TRBV28 with TRBJ2-4; D gene unclear. Germline CDR1 reads MDHEN; CDR2 reads SYDVKM. The V end was cut by 4 bases, the J end by 13 bases, with 17 bases between. The CDR3 length is 13 residues. CDR3 DNA sequence: TGTGCCAGCAGTTCCCTCACTATAGCTCTGCAGTACTTC. Its translation is CASSSLTIALQYF.

V usage is TRBV18 and J usage is TRBJ1-2; 8 bases match TRBD1. Trimming took 6 bases from V and 5 from J; bases not matched to a gene: 17. The germline CDR1 and CDR2 sequences are KGHSH and LQKENI. This CDR3 contains 17 residues. The CDR3 DNA follows: TGTGCCAGCTCCGCAGGACAGGGTAAACGTGAGCGATATGGCTACACCTTC. Encoded protein: CASSAGQGKRERYGYTF.

This rearrangement joins TRBV9 to TRBJ2-2, with 11 bases that match TRBD1. There are 17 residues in the CDR3. With 4 bases clipped from V and 3 bases from J, the junction kept 8 bases outside the gene matches. Germline-derived CDR1 and CDR2 are SGDLS and YYNGEE. The CDR3 loop is CASSQGLGQGDTGELFF. The CDR3, as DNA: TGTGCCAGCAGCCAGGGGTTGGGACAGGGGGACACCGGGGAGCTGTTTTTT.

The rearrangement joins TRBV19 to TRBJ1-1, with D unresolved. The germline V gene encodes CDR1 LNHDA and CDR2 SQIVND (reference sequence). Trimming left V 3 bases short and J 4 bases short, with 15 bases between. The CDR3 has 15 residues. This chain's CDR3 is CASSIFDGTGTEAFF. Written as DNA, the CDR3 is TGTGCCAGTAGTATTTTCGACGGTACGGGCACTGAAGCTTTCTTT.

This sequence joins TRBV4-1 and TRBJ1-1, with 7 bases aligning to TRBD1. CDR3 size: 14 residues. After removal of 6 bases from V and 4 bases from J, the junction contained 8 bases not matched to a gene. Germline CDR1 is MGHRA and CDR2 is YSYEKL. This CDR3 is CASRSTGTVTEAFF. In nucleotides, the CDR3 is TGCGCCAGCAGATCAACAGGGACAGTCACTGAAGCTTTCTTT.

This chain links TRBV2 with TRBJ2-7, with D hard to call. The V end lost 4 bases, the J end lost 4 bases, and 8 bases lay between the germline ends. This CDR3 contains 12 residues. Germline assignment: CDR1 SNHLY and CDR2 FYNNEI. This chain's CDR3 is CASSAYGYEQYF. In nucleotides, the CDR3 is TGTGCCAGCAGTGCTTATGGGTACGAGCAGTACTTC. The whole variable domain, filled in from reference TRBV2 and TRBJ2-7, reads EPEVTQTPSHQVTQMGQEVILRCVPISNHLYFYWYRQILGQKVEFLVSFYNNEISEKSEIFDDQFSVERPDGSNFTLKIRSTKLEDSAMYFCASSAYGYEQYFGPGTRLTVT.

This clone was recorded once. CDR3 nucleotide sequence: TGTGCCAGCAGGTCGGGCAGCTATAGCAATCAGCCCCAGCATTTT. Protein sequence: CASRSGSYSNQPQHF. This chain connects TRBV7-8 to TRBJ1-5; D is uncertain. CDR1 is SGHVS, CDR2 FQNEAQ, per germline. The CDR3 has 15 residues. V was shortened by 6 bases and J by 0 bases, with 12 bases between the two germline ends.

The chain combines TRBV2 with TRBJ2-5, with D possibly being TRBD1 (5 bases). The V gene lost 8 bases and the J gene lost 5 bases, with 15 bases spanning the gap. Germline V CDR1 and CDR2: SNHLY, FYNNEI. This CDR3 comprises 13 residues. DNA of the CDR3: TGTGCCAGCCCACTAAGGGGTGGGGAGACCCAGTACTTC. Protein: CASPLRGGETQYF.

The CDR3 DNA reads as TGCGCCAGCAGCTTGAATACCCGGAACACCGGGGAGCTGTTTTTT. It translates to CASSLNTRNTGELFF. This chain connects TRBV5-1 to TRBJ2-2; D uncertain. V was cut by 1 base and J by 1 base, with 8 bases left in between. CDR1 is SGHRS, CDR2 YFSETQ, per germline. The CDR3 spans 15 residues.

The chain links TRBV30 to TRBJ1-1; no reliable D call. The CDR3 extends over 10 amino acids. V was clipped by 4 bases and J by 8 bases, with 8 bases between them. Per the germline V gene, CDR1 is GTSNPN and CDR2 is SVGIG (reference sequence). The CDR3 nucleotides read TGTGCCTGGATCAGGCTAGAAGCTTTCTTT. The encoded protein is CAWIRLEAFF.

The rearrangement joins TRBV2 to TRBJ1-1; D is unclear. Germline lookup yields CDR1 SNHLY and CDR2 FYNNEI. V lost 6 bases and J lost 3, with 20 bases in between. The CDR3 totals 16 residues. The CDR3 DNA reads TGTGCCAGCAGCGCTGGGAGGGATCGCGGGTACACTGAAGCTTTCTTT. Translation gives CASSAGRDRGYTEAFF.

This sequence joins TRBV5-1 and TRBJ2-7, with D unclear. Trimming stripped 0 bases from V and 4 bases from J, with 5 bases between. Germline CDR1 reads SGHRS; CDR2 reads YFSETQ. This CDR3 has 12 amino acids. The CDR3, as DNA: TGCGCCAGCAGCTTGGATGCTTACGAGCAGTACTTC. It encodes CASSLDAYEQYF.

The V gene is TRBV19, the J gene TRBJ1-1; tentatively, D is TRBD1 (6 bases). Trimming took off 6 bases at V and 5 bases at J, with 13 bases between the two ends. The CDR3 is 13 residues long. Germline values: CDR1 LNHDA, CDR2 SQIVND (reference sequence). The CDR3 DNA is TGTGCCAGTAGGCAGGGGCTTGGAACTGAAGCTTTCTTT. Residues: CASRQGLGTEAFF.

This chain links TRBV28 with TRBJ2-3; either TRBD1 or TRBD2 may fit D (5 bases each). CDR3 length: 13 amino acids. V was trimmed by 8 bases and J by 6 bases, leaving 15 bases between them. Per the germline V gene, CDR1 is MDHEN and CDR2 is SYDVKM. CDR3 DNA: TGTGCCAGCCGGGGCGCCACTTGGGATACGCAGTATTTT. Translation: CASRGATWDTQYF.

The V and J genes are TRBV19 and TRBJ2-3; TRBD2 matches at 11 bases. CDR3 length: 16 residues. CDR1 and CDR2 (germline): LNHDA, SQIVND (reference sequence). The ends lost 4 bases at V and 3 bases at J; junction bases unmatched: 6. The chain's CDR3 is CASSTGTSGLTDTQYF. For the CDR3, the DNA is TGTGCCAGTAGTACTGGGACTAGCGGATTAACAGATACGCAGTATTTT.

The rearrangement uses TRBV5-1 and TRBJ1-5; D not resolved. The CDR3 is 13 residues long. V gave up 4 bases and J gave up 3 bases, with 8 bases separating them. CDR1 is SGHRS and CDR2 is YFSETQ in the germline V gene. The CDR3 protein is CASSREANQPQHF. The CDR3 DNA reads as TGCGCCAGCAGCCGAGAGGCCAATCAGCCCCAGCATTTT.

The V call is TRBV29-1, the J call TRBJ2-3; D not certain. The V end was cut by 6 bases, the J end by 0 bases, with 7 bases between. This CDR3 is 12 amino acids long. The germline V gene encodes CDR1 SQVTM and CDR2 ANQGSEA. In nucleotides, the CDR3 is TGCAGCGTCTCTCACAGCACAGATACGCAGTATTTT. It translates to CSVSHSTDTQYF.

The rearrangement links TRBV19 to TRBJ1-4, with no clear D. V was pared by 2 bases and J by 0 bases, with 4 bases between. Germline lookup yields CDR1 LNHDA and CDR2 SQIVND (reference sequence). This CDR3 spans 14 amino acids. CDR3 DNA: TGTGCCAGTAGTATACGTGCAACTAATGAAAAACTGTTTTTT. As protein: CASSIRATNEKLFF.

This sequence joins TRBV18 and TRBJ1-3, with 10 bases aligning to TRBD1. The CDR3 spans 15 residues. In germline, CDR1 is KGHSH, CDR2 LQKENI. J gave up 5 bases and V 0 bases, and 1 base lay outside the gene matches. Here the CDR3 DNA reads TGTGCCAGCTCACCACCGGACAGGGGGAGAAACACCATATATTTT. Amino acid sequence: CASSPPDRGRNTIYF.